This T cell receptor (beta chain) was identified during a study of cytomegalovirus exposure and HLA in healthy donors. The wider study: The approximately 610 first-cohort repertoires shared a platform with the approximately 130 validation repertoires, as reported in a later analysis.

The CDR3 spans 14 residues. V lost 2 bases and J 2 bases, leaving 9 bases between the germline ends. From germline, CDR1 is SEHNR and CDR2 FQNEAQ (reference sequence). TCRdb keeps only in-frame clones here, not all; method: immunoSEQ multiplex PCR. The sample has under 250,000 clones, about 83% seen once. The gene calls are TRBV7-9 and TRBJ2-5; D not certain. Material: PBMCs. The clonotype was recovered from a man between 18 and 29 years old in good health and CMV-seronegative. The CDR3 DNA reads as TGTGCCAGCAGCTTAATGGGCGATCAAGAGACCCAGTACTTC. Translation: CASSLMGDQETQYF.